What follows are 28 T cell receptor beta chains derived from one specimen sequenced in a study of CD8 T cells in ankylosing spondylitis. Findings of the study overall: In ankylosing spondylitis blood, a motif of seven to nine highly homologous TCR beta variants appeared characteristic.

No antigen is known for these receptors. TCRdb re-called the 5' RACE reads through MiXCR, storing one row per CDR3 protein. The table lists around 390,000 distinct CDR3 sequences, about 20% of them singletons. The sequencing input was blood, either unsorted or a sorted T cell fraction (not recorded which). The receptors stem from a male donor with ankylosing spondylitis.

The gene calls are TRBV2 and TRBJ1-4; 7 bases agree with TRBD1. The junction had 7 bases not matched to a gene; V was cut back by 8 bases and J by 4 bases. Germline assignment: CDR1 SNHLY and CDR2 FYNNEI. This CDR3 has 14 residues. CDR3 amino acids: CASSLTGINEKLFF. The DNA for the CDR3 is TGTGCCAGCTCCTTGACAGGGATTAATGAAAAACTGTTTTTT.

This clonotype showed up just a few times. This chain connects TRBV11-2 to TRBJ1-3; D not certain. The V gene's germline CDR1 is SGHAT and CDR2 FQNNGV. The CDR3 runs to 17 residues. Deletions cut 2 bases from V and 0 bases from J, with 14 bases between. The CDR3: CASSLNPSTRSGNTIYF. The CDR3 nucleotides read TGTGCCAGCAGCTTAAACCCATCGACCCGCTCTGGAAACACCATATATTTT.

The CDR3 region is CATSRVAGVSGELFF. CDR3 nucleotides: TGTGCCACCAGCAGAGTAGCGGGAGTCTCCGGGGAGCTGTTTTTT. This chain joins TRBV15 and TRBJ2-2; TRBD2 matches at 9 bases. Germline loops: CDR1 LNHNV, CDR2 YYDKDF (reference sequence). V lost 1 base to trimming and J lost 6 bases; unmatched junction nucleotides: 3. The CDR3 contains 15 residues.

This clonotype came up a few times. The rearrangement joins TRBV5-1 to TRBJ2-7; TRBD1 agrees at 8 bases. This CDR3 spans 14 amino acids. Germline V gives CDR1 SGHRS, CDR2 YFSETQ. Trimming removed 2 bases from V and 3 bases from J; junction bases left unmatched: 4. CDR3 protein: CASSLQGEDYEQYF. CDR3 nucleotide sequence: TGCGCCAGCAGCTTACAGGGGGAGGACTACGAGCAGTACTTC.

This clonotype was seen only a few times. CDR3 sequence reads: CASSPPGLAGGFETQYF. The CDR3 DNA follows: TGTGCCAGCAGCCCCCCGGGACTAGCGGGAGGGTTTGAGACCCAGTACTTC. This rearrangement joins TRBV9 to TRBJ2-5; 16 bases are a match to TRBD2. The CDR3 length is 17 residues. Germline lookup yields CDR1 SGDLS and CDR2 YYNGEE. With V trimmed by 4 bases and J by 5 bases, 8 bases remained unmatched. The whole variable domain, filled in from reference TRBV9 and TRBJ2-5, reads DSGVTQTPKHLITATGQRVTLRCSPRSGDLSVYWYQQSLDQGLQFLIQYYNGEERAKGNILERFSAQQFPDLHSELNLSSLELGDSALYFCASSPPGLAGGFETQYFGPGTRLLVL.

The chain links TRBV6-5 to TRBJ2-3; 12 positions agree with TRBD2. The V gene's germline CDR1 is MNHEY and CDR2 SVGAGI. J was trimmed by 0 bases and V by 5 bases; bases with no gene match: 6. The CDR3 loop spans 17 amino acids. As DNA, the CDR3 is TGTGCCAGCAGTACTAGCGGGAGGCAAACTAGCACAGATACGCAGTATTTT. Translated: CASSTSGRQTSTDTQYF.

This chain connects TRBV5-1 to TRBJ1-3, with 8 bases aligning to TRBD1. This CDR3 is built from 15 residues. Germline loops: CDR1 SGHRS, CDR2 YFSETQ. After removal of 4 bases from V and 4 bases from J, the junction contained 7 bases not matched to a gene. CDR3 amino acids: CASSHGQGVGNTIYF. In DNA form, the CDR3 reads TGCGCCAGCAGCCATGGACAGGGAGTGGGAAACACCATATATTTT.

The chain joins TRBV12-3 or TRBV12-4 to TRBJ1-1; TRBD1 matches 9 bases. Trimming removed 5 bases from V and 5 bases from J; junction bases left unmatched: 6. The CDR3 has 14 amino acids. This CDR3 is CASSLTGQGTEAFF. DNA of the CDR3: TGTGCCAGCAGTCTTACTGGACAGGGGACTGAAGCTTTCTTT.

The J gene is TRBJ2-1, the V gene TRBV10-3; TRBD1 aligns across 7 bases. The length of the CDR3 is 14 residues. Germline trimming cut 5 bases from V and 6 bases from J; bases unmatched to any gene: 7. Germline loops: CDR1 ENHRY, CDR2 SYGVKD. For the CDR3, the DNA is TGTGCCATCAGTACCCCGACAGGGAGCAATGAGCAGTTCTTC. It encodes CAISTPTGSNEQFF.

The chain recombines TRBV7-2 with TRBJ2-7; no reliable D call. The V and J ends lost 2 bases and 9 bases respectively, with 14 bases between them. Germline V gene sequence: CDR1 SGHTA, CDR2 FQGNSA. The length of the CDR3 is 13 residues. CDR3 in amino acids: CASSLSPLMGQYF. CDR3 DNA: TGTGCCAGCAGCTTATCCCCCTTAATGGGGCAGTACTTC.

This clonotype was found a few times. V is TRBV20-1 and J is TRBJ2-4; 13 bases agree with TRBD2. The CDR3 spans 14 residues. V lost 3 bases, J lost 12 bases, and 8 bases stayed unmatched. The V gene's germline CDR1 is DFQATT and CDR2 SNEGSKA (reference sequence). The CDR3 sequence: CSASRLAGGGSQYF. The CDR3 nucleotides read TGCAGTGCTAGCCGACTAGCGGGAGGAGGGTCTCAGTACTTC.

V is TRBV18 and J is TRBJ2-7; weak D call: TRBD1 (7 bases). The CDR3 is 13 amino acids. CDR1 is KGHSH, CDR2 LQKENI, per germline. The V gene lost 1 base and the J gene lost 12 bases, with 16 bases spanning the gap. The CDR3 DNA sequence: TGTGCCAGCTCACCACTTACTCAGGGGGGTCGGTACTTC. Its protein is CASSPLTQGGRYF.

This clonotype was counted many times. The V gene is TRBV4-1, the J gene TRBJ2-6; TRBD1 agrees at 7 bases. The germline V gene has CDR1 MGHRA and CDR2 YSYEKL. After removal of 0 bases from V and 0 bases from J, the junction contained 8 bases not matched to a gene. The CDR3 runs 19 residues. The CDR3 sequence: CASSQDDRAWFSGANVLTF. In nucleotides, the CDR3 is TGCGCCAGCAGCCAAGATGACAGGGCCTGGTTCTCTGGGGCCAACGTCCTGACTTTC.

The chain carries TRBV24-1 and TRBJ2-3; TRBD2 matches at 11 bases. From germline, CDR1 is KGHDR and CDR2 SFDVKD. CDR3 size: 16 residues. V lost 6 bases and J lost 2; bases outside the gene matches: 6. In DNA form, the CDR3 reads TGTGCCACCAGTAACCCGGGACTAGCGGCCACAGATACGCAGTATTTT. Translating it yields CATSNPGLAATDTQYF.

This chain links TRBV6-5 with TRBJ1-2, with a tentative D call TRBD1 (5 bases). The CDR3 covers 12 residues. Germline V gene lookup returns CDR1 MNHEY and CDR2 SVGAGI. The V gene lost 5 bases and the J gene lost 4 bases, with 8 bases spanning the gap. CDR3 sequence reads: CASSMGRYGYTF. In DNA form, the CDR3 reads TGTGCCAGCAGTATGGGACGCTATGGCTACACCTTC.

This clonotype was found once. The chain carries TRBV6-4 and TRBJ2-2; D is perhaps TRBD2 (6 bases). Between the trimmed V and J ends, which lost 4 bases and 1 base, there was a span of 10 bases. The germline V gene encodes CDR1 MRHNA and CDR2 SNTAGT. The CDR3 spans 15 residues. This CDR3 is CASSVPAGNTGELFF. CDR3 nucleotides: TGTGCCAGCAGTGTACCAGCGGGGAACACCGGGGAGCTGTTTTTT.

V is TRBV29-1 and J is TRBJ2-1; D unresolved. Deletions cut 4 bases from V and 2 bases from J, with 12 bases between. The CDR3 consists of 14 residues. Germline values: CDR1 SQVTM, CDR2 ANQGSEA. As DNA, the CDR3 is TGCAGCGTTGGGTCCCTAGGTGCCTACAATGAGCAGTTCTTC. Protein sequence: CSVGSLGAYNEQFF.

The V call is TRBV4-1, the J call TRBJ2-5, with a tentative D call TRBD1 (6 bases). Germline loops: CDR1 MGHRA, CDR2 YSYEKL. V lost 5 bases, J lost 5 bases, and 9 bases lay in between. CDR3 length: 12 amino acids. The DNA for the CDR3 is TGCGCCAGCAGCATGAGGGGGGAGACCCAGTACTTC. Translated: CASSMRGETQYF.

This clonotype showed up many times. The V call is TRBV28, the J call TRBJ2-1, with a weak D call TRBD1 (5 bases). Trimming removed 2 bases at V and 3 bases at J, with 11 bases between. Germline V gene sequence: CDR1 MDHEN, CDR2 SYDVKM. The CDR3 contains 15 residues. As DNA, the CDR3 is TGTGCCAGCAGTTTAGTGGCAGGGAACTACAATGAGCAGTTCTTC. Protein product: CASSLVAGNYNEQFF. The whole variable domain, filled in from reference TRBV28 and TRBJ2-1, reads DVKVTQSSRYLVKRTGEKVFLECVQDMDHENMFWYRQDPGLGLRLIYFSYDVKMKEKGDIPEGYSVSREKKERFSLILESASTNQTSMYLCASSLVAGNYNEQFFGPGTRLTVL.

The sample holds a few counts of this clonotype. The CDR3 loop reads CASSRELADNTDTQYF. DNA of the CDR3: TGCGCCAGCAGCAGAGAACTAGCGGACAACACAGATACGCAGTATTTT. This chain connects TRBV5-1 to TRBJ2-3; 8 positions agree with TRBD2. This CDR3 spans 16 amino acids. V was clipped by 4 bases and J by 2 bases; unmatched bases: 9. Germline CDR1 reads SGHRS; CDR2 reads YFSETQ.

The gene calls are TRBV5-1 and TRBJ2-1; TRBD2 matches at 11 bases. Unmatched junction bases numbered 0, after V lost 1 base and J lost 6 bases. The CDR3 consists of 14 residues. The germline V gene has CDR1 SGHRS and CDR2 YFSETQ. The CDR3 DNA reads TGCGCCAGCAGCTTGACTAGCGGGGGCAATGAGCAGTTCTTC. Translation: CASSLTSGGNEQFF.

This clonotype has a handful of counts. The chain has TRBV7-2 and TRBJ1-5; 8 positions agree with TRBD1. The V segment lost 1 base and the J segment 10 bases; nucleotides outside the gene matches: 6. Looked up from germline, CDR1 is SGHTA and CDR2 is FQGNSA. CDR3 length: 14 amino acids. The CDR3 DNA reads as TGTGCCAGCAGCTTAGGCCAGGGGGCTCTTCCCCAGCATTTT. This sequence encodes CASSLGQGALPQHF.

The V and J genes are TRBV7-9 and TRBJ1-4; no clear D. V lost 1 base and J lost 7, with 10 bases in between. The CDR3 consists of 14 residues. Per the germline V gene, CDR1 is SEHNR and CDR2 is FQNEAQ (reference sequence). CDR3 sequence (DNA): TGTGCCAGCAGCTTAGGCCATCGGGGTGAAAAACTGTTTTTT. This gives the protein CASSLGHRGEKLFF. The entire variable domain, with the rest obtained from reference TRBV7-9 and TRBJ1-4, is as follows: DTGVSQNPRHKITKRGQNVTFRCDPISEHNRLYWYRQTLGQGPEFLTYFQNEAQLEKSRLLSDRFSAERPKGSFSTLEIQRTEQGDSAMYLCASSLGHRGEKLFFGSGTQLSVL.

The CDR3: CASSQAPGGPNEKLFF. The CDR3 region has the DNA TGCGCCAGCAGCCAGGCCCCGGGAGGCCCTAATGAAAAACTGTTTTTT. This rearrangement joins TRBV4-1 to TRBJ1-4; D not resolved. The V end was cut by 3 bases, the J end by 3 bases, with 14 bases between. CDR3 size: 16 residues. Germline assignment: CDR1 MGHRA and CDR2 YSYEKL.

The rearrangement uses TRBV12-3 or TRBV12-4 and TRBJ1-2, with D unclear. V gave up 3 bases and J gave up 6 bases, with 8 bases separating them. This CDR3 has 12 residues. In DNA form, the CDR3 reads TGTGCCAGCAGTTTTGGAGGGAATGGCTACACCTTC. This translates into CASSFGGNGYTF.

The V and J genes are TRBV5-1 and TRBJ2-7; TRBD1 agrees at 7 bases. The length of the CDR3 is 15 residues. V lost 6 bases and J lost 2; bases outside the gene matches: 11. CDR1 is SGHRS and CDR2 is YFSETQ in the germline V gene. CDR3 DNA sequence: TGCGCCAGCAAGTCGGACCCCGGGACAGCCTACGAGCAGTACTTC. It codes for CASKSDPGTAYEQYF.

This chain joins TRBV20-1 and TRBJ2-7, with a tentative D call TRBD1 (6 bases). V gave up 5 bases and J gave up 3 bases, with 14 bases separating them. The CDR3 covers 13 residues. CDR1 is DFQATT and CDR2 is SNEGSKA in the germline V gene (reference sequence). The CDR3: CSALRTDNYEQYF. In DNA, the CDR3 is TGCAGTGCTCTGAGGACAGATAACTACGAGCAGTACTTC.

This clonotype was picked up many times. The chain employs TRBV28 and TRBJ2-7; no reliable D call. V lost 3 bases to trimming and J lost 3 bases, with 6 bases between them. The length of the CDR3 is 12 residues. Germline CDR1 MDHEN, CDR2 SYDVKM. CDR3 loop: CASSFRRYEQYF. CDR3 DNA: TGTGCCAGCAGTTTTCGGCGCTACGAGCAGTACTTC.